These 2 T cell receptor beta chains came from one sample sequenced in a study of CD8 T cells in Susac syndrome. RNA totalling roughly 0.45 to 1 ug underwent reverse transcription with random hexamers. TCRdb ran MiXCR on the immunoSEQ multiplex PCR reads and lists one entry per CDR3 protein. This sample yields around 77,000 distinct CDR3 sequences, of which nearly 96% are seen a single time; more than 0.09% belongs to the top ten. Sequenced: CD4+ T cells from PBMCs. These receptors were obtained from a human donor with multiple sclerosis.

The chain links TRBV9 to TRBJ2-1; D gene unclear. Germline values: CDR1 SGDLS, CDR2 YYNGEE. With 0 bases removed from V and 4 bases from J, the gap between germline ends came to 8 bases. CDR3 length: 14 residues. The CDR3 nucleotides are TGTGCCAGCAGCGTAGCTCACTATTACAATGAGCAGTTCTTC. Translation: CASSVAHYYNEQFF.

This rearrangement joins TRBV5-1 to TRBJ2-5; 7 bases map to TRBD1. Trimming at V came to 4 bases and at J to 4 bases, leaving 7 bases not matched to a gene. The length of the CDR3 is 14 residues. CDR1 and CDR2 from the germline V gene are SGHRS and YFSETQ. The CDR3 loop reads CASSEGASTETQYF. DNA for the CDR3: TGCGCCAGCAGCGAGGGGGCTAGCACAGAGACCCAGTACTTC. Full variable domain (remainder filled in from reference TRBV5-1 and TRBJ2-5): KAGVTQTPRYLIKTRGQQVTLSCSPISGHRSVSWYQQTPGQGLQFLFEYFSETQRNKGNFPGRFSGRQFSNSRSEMNVSTLELGDSALYLCASSEGASTETQYFGPGTRLLVL.